Below are 14 T cell receptor beta chains sequenced from a single sample in a study of blood T cell repertoires in COVID-19. This table comes from immunoSEQ multiplex PCR, and its TCRdb copy is limited to in-frame clones, with some not included. The profile shows roughly 150,000 clones, roughly 88% of them singletons. The specimen sequenced was peripheral blood. The receptors shown here come from an elderly woman with active or convalescent COVID-19.

The V gene is TRBV4-3, the J gene TRBJ2-3; 9 bases fit TRBD2. V gave up 0 bases and J gave up 7 bases; unmatched junction bases: 5. The CDR3 has 15 residues. Germline values: CDR1 LGHNA, CDR2 YSLEER. The CDR3 spells CASSQETSGGYTQYF. The CDR3 DNA reads TGCGCCAGCAGCCAAGAGACTAGCGGCGGTTATACGCAGTATTTT.

This clone appeared a single time. The CDR3 loop is CASSTGISNQPQHF. In DNA, the CDR3 is TGTGCCAGCTCGACAGGGATAAGCAATCAGCCCCAGCATTTT. V usage is TRBV18 and J usage is TRBJ1-5; 7 nucleotides line up with TRBD1. The germline V gene has CDR1 KGHSH and CDR2 LQKENI. Germline trimming cut 6 bases from V and 1 base from J; bases unmatched to any gene: 3. The CDR3 extends over 14 amino acids.

This chain connects TRBV7-9 to TRBJ2-3; 13 bases agree with TRBD2. Germline trimming cut 4 bases from V and 11 bases from J; bases unmatched to any gene: 9. The CDR3 consists of 15 residues. In germline, CDR1 is SEHNR, CDR2 FQNEAQ (reference sequence). In nucleotides, the CDR3 is TGTGCCAGCAGCTCGACTAGCGGGGGGCATAGTATGCAGTATTTT. Its protein product is CASSSTSGGHSMQYF.

V usage is TRBV19 and J usage is TRBJ1-5; D is unresolved. The CDR3 has 15 amino acids. V lost 5 bases and J 0 bases, leaving 11 bases between the germline ends. Germline CDR1 LNHDA, CDR2 SQIVND (reference sequence). The CDR3 protein is CASSYGGYSNQPQHF. Written as DNA, the CDR3 is TGTGCCAGTAGTTACGGCGGGTATAGCAATCAGCCCCAGCATTTT. The whole variable domain, filled in from reference TRBV19 and TRBJ1-5, reads DGGITQSPKYLFRKEGQNVTLSCEQNLNHDAMYWYRQDPGQGLRLIYYSQIVNDFQKGDIAEGYSVSREKKESFPLTVTSAQKNPTAFYLCASSYGGYSNQPQHFGDGTRLSIL.

In DNA form, the CDR3 reads TGTGCCAGCAGCCCCGCCGGGACACCTTCCTACGAGCAGTACTTC. Translating gives CASSPAGTPSYEQYF. This rearrangement joins TRBV6-2 or TRBV6-3 to TRBJ2-7, with D possibly being TRBD1 (6 bases). The CDR3 has 15 amino acids. V was clipped by 6 bases and J by 1 base, with 16 bases between them. Germline V CDR1 and CDR2: MNHEY, SVGEGT.

The chain is built from TRBV5-6 and TRBJ2-7; 9 bases line up with TRBD1. This CDR3 comprises 15 residues. Germline lookup yields CDR1 SGHDT and CDR2 YYEEEE. Trimming removed 4 bases from V and 2 bases from J; junction bases left unmatched: 7. DNA of the CDR3: TGTGCCAGCAGCCCACACAGGGGGCTCACCTACGAGCAGTACTTC. This translates into CASSPHRGLTYEQYF.

The V and J genes are TRBV5-1 and TRBJ1-1; 7 bases are shared with TRBD1. CDR1 is SGHRS and CDR2 is YFSETQ in the germline V gene. V trimming: 4 bases; J trimming: 0 bases; junction bases outside the gene matches: 6. This CDR3 is 15 amino acids long. The CDR3 here is CASSPEGAMNTEAFF. DNA of the CDR3: TGCGCCAGCAGCCCGGAGGGGGCAATGAACACTGAAGCTTTCTTT.

The V and J genes are TRBV11-1 and TRBJ2-7, with D maybe TRBD1 (5 bases). V was shortened by 1 base and J by 2 bases, with 12 bases between the two germline ends. Germline CDR1 is SGHAT and CDR2 is FQDESV (reference sequence). This CDR3 comprises 15 residues. The chain's CDR3 is CASSLESGSPYEQYF. The CDR3 DNA reads TGTGCCAGCAGCTTAGAATCAGGGTCCCCCTACGAGCAGTACTTC.

The gene calls are TRBV13 and TRBJ1-1, with TRBD1 matching 7 bases. V was pared by 3 bases and J by 1 base, with 2 bases of the junction left unmatched. This CDR3 is 14 amino acids long. The germline V gene encodes CDR1 PRHDT and CDR2 FYEKMQ (reference sequence). Here the CDR3 DNA reads TGTGCCAGCAGCTTGACAGGGTCGAACACTGAAGCTTTCTTT. Protein sequence: CASSLTGSNTEAFF.

The chain employs TRBV30 and TRBJ2-7, with 11 bases lining up with TRBD1. The CDR3 length is 15 residues. With V trimmed by 1 base and J by 2 bases, 4 bases remained unmatched. Germline CDR1 is GTSNPN and CDR2 is SVGIG (reference sequence). The CDR3 DNA sequence: TGTGCCTGGAGTGGGCCGGGACAGGGGGCCTACGAGCAGTACTTC. Residues: CAWSGPGQGAYEQYF.

In this sample, this clone turned up once. Germline and junction disagree at one end, which may indicate a read error. The genes are TRBV7-9 and TRBJ2-4; unclear D gene. The CDR3 spans 8 residues. CDR1 SEHNR and CDR2 FQNEAQ come from the germline V gene (reference sequence). The CDR3 protein is CASSPSDF. Here the CDR3 DNA reads TGTGCCAGCAGCCCTTCGGACTTC.

V and J are TRBV4-3 and TRBJ2-1, with a tentative D call TRBD2 (6 bases). V lost 0 bases and J lost 6, with 9 bases in between. The CDR3 covers 14 residues. CDR1 and CDR2 (germline): LGHNA, YSLEER. CDR3 DNA sequence: TGCGCCAGCAGCCAAGAACTGGGACTCAATGAGCAGTTCTTC. Amino acid sequence: CASSQELGLNEQFF.

The CDR3 loop is CASSSWTGGNEKLFF. CDR3 bases: TGTGCCAGCAGCTCCTGGACAGGGGGCAATGAAAAACTGTTTTTT. The chain recombines TRBV7-8 with TRBJ1-4; TRBD1 agrees at 11 bases. The junction had 3 bases not matched to a gene; V was cut back by 4 bases and J by 5 bases. The CDR3 consists of 15 residues. CDR1 is SGHVS, CDR2 FQNEAQ, per germline. Combining the CDR3 with reference TRBV7-8 and TRBJ1-4 gives the whole variable domain GAGVSQSPRYKVAKRGQDVALRCDPISGHVSLFWYQQALGQGPEFLTYFQNEAQLDKSGLPSDRFFAERPEGSVSTLKIQRTQQEDSAVYLCASSSWTGGNEKLFFGSGTQLSVL.

The rearrangement links TRBV11-1 to TRBJ2-7; TRBD1 might be the D (6 bases). CDR3 size: 16 residues. Germline V gene lookup returns CDR1 SGHAT and CDR2 FQDESV (reference sequence). V was trimmed by 0 bases and J by 1 base, leaving 13 bases between them. The CDR3 protein is CASSLATGGGSYEQYF. The CDR3 DNA reads as TGTGCCAGCAGCTTAGCGACAGGTGGGGGTTCCTACGAGCAGTACTTC.